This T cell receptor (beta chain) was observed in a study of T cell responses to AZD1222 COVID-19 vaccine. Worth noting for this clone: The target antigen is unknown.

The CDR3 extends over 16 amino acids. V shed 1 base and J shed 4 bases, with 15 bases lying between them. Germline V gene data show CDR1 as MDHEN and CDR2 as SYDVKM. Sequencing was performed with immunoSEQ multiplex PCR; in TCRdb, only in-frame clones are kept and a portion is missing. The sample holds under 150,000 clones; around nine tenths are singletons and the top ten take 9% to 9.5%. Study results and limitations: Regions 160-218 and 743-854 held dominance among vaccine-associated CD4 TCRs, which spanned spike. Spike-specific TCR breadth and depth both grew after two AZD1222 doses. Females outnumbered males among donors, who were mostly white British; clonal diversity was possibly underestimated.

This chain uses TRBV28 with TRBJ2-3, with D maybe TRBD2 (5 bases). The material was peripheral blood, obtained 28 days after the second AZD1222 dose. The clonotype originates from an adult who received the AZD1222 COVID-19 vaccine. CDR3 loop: CASSLSGVGEADTQYF. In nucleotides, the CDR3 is TGTGCCAGCAGTTTATCTGGGGTGGGAGAAGCAGATACGCAGTATTTT.